Below are 25 T cell receptor beta chains sequenced from a single sample in a study of blood T cell repertoires in COVID-19. The method was immunoSEQ multiplex PCR; TCRdb's version includes in-frame clones alone and lacks a portion of them. This table has around 140,000 clones, 65% to 90% appearing once. Sample: peripheral blood. The receptor source for this set is a woman aged 55-75 years with active or convalescent COVID-19.

The chain carries TRBV6-1 and TRBJ1-1; D is unclear. Germline V gives CDR1 MNHNS, CDR2 SASEGT. V lost 1 base to trimming and J lost 0 bases, with 27 bases between them. This CDR3 contains 21 residues. CDR3: CASSEVIMGLPSPDMNTEAFF. The DNA of the CDR3 is TGTGCCAGCAGTGAAGTCATCATGGGCCTCCCCTCCCCTGATATGAACACTGAAGCTTTCTTT.

Notes on this clone: This specimen includes other DNA sequences encoding the same CDR3. The chain is built from TRBV7-9 and TRBJ1-1; D uncertain. CDR1 and CDR2 (germline): SEHNR, FQNEAQ (reference sequence). There are 15 residues in the CDR3. Trimming left V 2 bases short and J 0 bases short, with 10 bases between. CDR3 loop: CASSLRSGVNTEAFF. CDR3 nucleotides: TGTGCCAGCAGCTTAAGATCCGGAGTGAACACTGAAGCTTTCTTT. Based on the CDR3 plus reference TRBV7-9 and TRBJ1-1, the full variable domain is DTGVSQNPRHKITKRGQNVTFRCDPISEHNRLYWYRQTLGQGPEFLTYFQNEAQLEKSRLLSDRFSAERPKGSFSTLEIQRTEQGDSAMYLCASSLRSGVNTEAFFGQGTRLTVV.

This clone was counted a few times. V and J are TRBV19 and TRBJ2-2; 15 bases fit TRBD2. Unmatched junction bases numbered 2, after V lost 8 bases and J lost 7 bases. This CDR3 comprises 14 residues. CDR1 LNHDA and CDR2 SQIVND come from the germline V gene (reference sequence). The CDR3 DNA reads TGTGCCAGTCGGACTAGCGGGAGGGTCGGGGAGCTGTTTTTT. Amino acids: CASRTSGRVGELFF.

The chain recombines TRBV24-1 with TRBJ2-5, with 7 bases identical to TRBD1. The CDR3 has 17 amino acids. Trimming removed 4 bases from V and 5 bases from J; junction bases left unmatched: 15. Germline assignment: CDR1 KGHDR and CDR2 SFDVKD. CDR3 in amino acids: CATSDPSDREDLETQYF. The DNA of the CDR3 is TGTGCCACCAGTGACCCCTCAGACAGGGAAGATTTGGAGACCCAGTACTTC.

The chain carries TRBV5-5 and TRBJ1-2; TRBD1 is a possible D gene (6 bases). Trimming stripped 1 base from V and 12 bases from J, with 22 bases between. The CDR3 has 15 residues. The germline V gene encodes CDR1 SGHKS and CDR2 YYEKEE (reference sequence). This chain's CDR3 is CASSLTDSWTDRHTF. DNA for the CDR3: TGTGCCAGCAGCTTGACCGATAGCTGGACGGACAGACACACCTTC.

In its sample, this clone was seen a few times. V usage is TRBV30 and J usage is TRBJ1-4; D unresolved. The CDR3 runs 14 residues. Germline CDR1 is GTSNPN and CDR2 is SVGIG (reference sequence). V lost 0 bases, J lost 12 bases, and 17 bases lay in between. For the CDR3, the DNA is TGTGCCTGGAGTGTAGAGGGCCCCCCAGGAGAACTGTTTTTT. Its translation is CAWSVEGPPGELFF. The whole variable domain, filled in from reference TRBV30 and TRBJ1-4, reads SQTIHQWPATLVQPVGSPLSLECTVEGTSNPNLYWYRQAAGRGLQLLFYSVGIGQISSEVPQNLSASRPQDRQFILSSKKLLLSDSGFYLCAWSVEGPPGELFFGSGTQLSVL.

V gene TRBV5-6 combines with J gene TRBJ2-1; TRBD2 agrees at 8 bases. V lost 0 bases and J lost 3; bases outside the gene matches: 5. Germline-derived CDR1 and CDR2 are SGHDT and YYEEEE. The CDR3 loop spans 16 amino acids. The CDR3 DNA follows: TGTGCCAGCAGCTTGGTCCGCGGGGGGTACTACAATGAGCAGTTCTTC. Translation: CASSLVRGGYYNEQFF.

Only a few counts were recorded for this clone. The V call is TRBV6-2 or TRBV6-3, the J call TRBJ1-1; the match to TRBD1 covers 9 bases. With 2 bases clipped from V and 9 bases from J, the junction kept 1 base outside the gene matches. Germline V gene data show CDR1 as MNHEY and CDR2 as SVGEGT. CDR3 length: 12 amino acids. Here the CDR3 DNA reads TGTGCCAGCAGTTACGGACAGGGGAAAGCTTTCTTT. This encodes CASSYGQGKAFF.

V is TRBV7-2 and J is TRBJ2-1, with 11 nucleotides matching TRBD2. V was pared by 5 bases and J by 8 bases, with 8 bases of the junction left unmatched. The CDR3 is 15 amino acids. CDR1 and CDR2 (germline): SGHTA, FQGNSA. CDR3 sequence: CASSPHSGGAYEQFF. The DNA for the CDR3 is TGTGCCAGCAGCCCCCATAGCGGGGGGGCTTATGAGCAGTTCTTC.

The chain combines TRBV18 with TRBJ2-7; possibly TRBD1 for D (5 bases). From germline, CDR1 is KGHSH and CDR2 LQKENI. V was pared by 2 bases and J by 6 bases, with 17 bases between. The CDR3 sequence is 15 residues long. CDR3 in amino acids: CASSPESSGYGEQYV. CDR3 in DNA: TGTGCCAGCTCACCAGAGTCGTCAGGGTACGGCGAGCAGTACGTC.

The CDR3 reads CATRGDREGQPQHF. In nucleotides, the CDR3 is TGTGCCACCAGGGGGGACAGGGAGGGTCAGCCCCAGCATTTT. The V call is TRBV24-1, the J call TRBJ1-5; 9 bases are a match to TRBD1. CDR3 length: 14 residues. Trimming cost V 7 bases and J 6 bases; bases outside gene matches: 6. Germline CDR1 reads KGHDR; CDR2 reads SFDVKD.

This clone was observed a handful of times. The chain recombines TRBV5-4 with TRBJ1-1, with TRBD1 as a possible D gene (6 bases). From germline, CDR1 is SGHNT and CDR2 YYREEE (reference sequence). This CDR3 is 17 amino acids long. Trimming left V 2 bases short and J 1 base short, with 18 bases between. CDR3 region: CASSLGLAGARNTEAFF. CDR3 bases: TGTGCCAGCAGCTTAGGACTAGCAGGGGCGCGGAACACTGAAGCTTTCTTT.

V gene TRBV7-2 combines with J gene TRBJ2-1; D gene ambiguous. The V end lost 1 base, the J end lost 7 bases, and 11 bases lay between the germline ends. This CDR3 spans 14 amino acids. Germline lookup yields CDR1 SGHTA and CDR2 FQGNSA. In DNA form, the CDR3 reads TGTGCCAGCAGCTTAGATGGGCATTCGAATGAGCAGTTCTTC. As protein: CASSLDGHSNEQFF.

The CDR3 loop reads CASSQASKGLNEQFF. The CDR3 nucleotides read TGCGCCAGCAGCCAAGCGAGCAAGGGGCTGAATGAGCAGTTCTTC. The chain joins TRBV4-3 to TRBJ2-1; a weak D match, TRBD1 (5 bases). CDR1 and CDR2 from the germline V gene are LGHNA and YSLEER. V was clipped by 1 base and J by 7 bases, with 14 bases between them. This CDR3 has 15 residues.

The CDR3 sequence is CAWSMSSYNSPLHF. CDR3 sequence (DNA): TGTGCCTGGAGTATGAGCTCCTATAATTCACCCCTCCACTTT. This chain connects TRBV30 to TRBJ1-6, with unresolved D. V was trimmed by 2 bases and J by 0 bases, leaving 5 bases between them. The CDR3 is made up of 14 amino acids. Germline lookup yields CDR1 GTSNPN and CDR2 SVGIG (reference sequence).

The V and J genes are TRBV7-8 and TRBJ2-1; TRBD1 agrees at 11 bases. V shed 1 base and J 4 bases; nucleotides not matched to a gene: 3. Germline assignment: CDR1 SGHVS and CDR2 FQNEAQ. The CDR3 has 16 residues. For the CDR3, the DNA is TGTGCCAGCAGCTTAGTGGGGACAGGGGGTTACAATGAGCAGTTCTTC. Translating gives CASSLVGTGGYNEQFF.

V usage is TRBV11-3 and J usage is TRBJ2-2, with D tentatively TRBD2 (6 bases). Trimming removed 4 bases from V and 4 bases from J, with 10 bases in between. The CDR3 has 14 residues. Germline values: CDR1 SGHNT, CDR2 YENEEA. CDR3 region: CASSSLGSTGELFF. DNA of the CDR3: TGTGCCAGCAGCTCCCTCGGGAGCACCGGGGAGCTGTTTTTT.

The CDR3, as DNA: TGCGCCAGCAGCCCCGGGGCCGGGACAGGGGCCTATGGCTACACCTTC. Its translation: CASSPGAGTGAYGYTF. The chain has TRBV5-1 and TRBJ1-2; 10 nucleotides agree with TRBD1. CDR1 SGHRS and CDR2 YFSETQ come from the germline V gene. V lost 4 bases and J lost 4; bases outside the gene matches: 10. The CDR3 sequence is 16 residues long.

Here the CDR3 reads CAWSVAPGNGYTF. As DNA, the CDR3 is TGTGCCTGGAGTGTAGCCCCAGGGAATGGCTACACCTTC. This chain uses TRBV30 with TRBJ1-2; D is perhaps TRBD1 (5 bases). The length of the CDR3 is 13 residues. Trimming pared 0 bases from V and 6 bases from J, leaving 11 bases between. The V gene's germline CDR1 is GTSNPN and CDR2 SVGIG (reference sequence).

This chain connects TRBV3-1 (or the pseudogene TRBV3-2) to TRBJ1-3, with TRBD1 identical over 11 bases. J gave up 2 bases and V 4 bases, and 4 bases lay outside the gene matches. CDR1 is LGHDT, CDR2 YNNKEL, per germline (reference sequence). This CDR3 has 16 residues. CDR3: CASSRGQGATGNTIYF. CDR3 nucleotide sequence: TGTGCCAGCAGCCGCGGACAGGGGGCAACTGGAAACACCATATATTTT.

The chain links TRBV5-1 to TRBJ2-7, with TRBD1 matching over 8 bases. With 4 bases clipped from V and 2 bases from J, the junction kept 5 bases outside the gene matches. This CDR3 is 14 amino acids long. Germline values: CDR1 SGHRS, CDR2 YFSETQ. The CDR3 DNA follows: TGCGCCAGCAGCGTAACAGGGGGAGCCTACGAGCAGTACGTC. It translates to CASSVTGGAYEQYV.

The V and J genes are TRBV6-5 and TRBJ1-1; D is possibly TRBD1 (5 bases). V gave up 2 bases and J gave up 4 bases, with 14 bases separating them. Germline CDR1 MNHEY, CDR2 SVGAGI. There are 15 residues in the CDR3. CDR3 sequence (DNA): TGTGCCAGCAGTTACGGGCAGGGTTCGAGCACTGAAGCTTTCTTT. This encodes CASSYGQGSSTEAFF.

This sequence joins TRBV29-1 and TRBJ1-1; tentative D call: TRBD1 (5 bases). V lost 5 bases and J lost 0, with 10 bases in between. The germline V gene encodes CDR1 SQVTM and CDR2 ANQGSEA. This CDR3 is 13 amino acids long. DNA of the CDR3: TGCAGCGTTAATGGGGCCGTGAACACTGAAGCTTTCTTT. Protein product: CSVNGAVNTEAFF.

This chain links TRBV5-1 with TRBJ2-1; 8 bases map to TRBD2. From germline, CDR1 is SGHRS and CDR2 YFSETQ. The V and J ends lost 4 bases and 5 bases, in that order; junction bases with no gene match: 5. This CDR3 comprises 14 residues. CDR3 bases: TGCGCCAGCAGCGACCTAGCGGGTGACAATGAGCAGTTCTTC. This gives the protein CASSDLAGDNEQFF.

This clone appeared a single time. This chain uses TRBV2 with TRBJ1-3, with 8 bases aligning to TRBD1. Germline values: CDR1 SNHLY, CDR2 FYNNEI. V trimming: 3 bases; J trimming: 4 bases; junction bases outside the gene matches: 2. The CDR3 contains 14 residues. CDR3 DNA sequence: TGTGCCAGCAGTGAGGACAGGGTCGGAAACACCATATATTTT. This codes for CASSEDRVGNTIYF.